This T cell receptor (beta chain) was captured in a study of T cell responses to AZD1222 COVID-19 vaccine. Germline trimming cut 3 bases from V and 4 bases from J; bases unmatched to any gene: 6. This CDR3 is 13 amino acids long. Germline CDR1 reads DFQATT; CDR2 reads SNEGSKA (reference sequence). Produced via immunoSEQ multiplex PCR; TCRdb's table is partial and in-frame only. The sample holds about 19,000 clones, roughly 81% seen once. The chain couples TRBV20-1 to TRBJ2-7; 7 bases align to TRBD1. This material consisted of peripheral blood, taken 28 days after the second AZD1222 dose. The clonotype originates from an adult who received the AZD1222 COVID-19 vaccine. The CDR3 region has the DNA TGCAGTGCTAGTGACAGGGAGTTTTACGAGCAGTACTTC. It yields the protein CSASDREFYEQYF.